One T cell receptor beta chain is described in this entry. Its antigen is as yet unknown. This specimen comes from a study of T cell responses to AZD1222 COVID-19 vaccine. Whole-study results and caveats: Rises in breadth and depth of Spike-specific TCRs came after two AZD1222 doses. Within unmutated variant regions lay the reported targets of nearly half of spike-specific TCRs. Donors skewed white British and female; clonal diversity was possibly underestimated. Baseline serostatus was positive in only six or seven AZD1222 recipients.

The V gene lost 2 bases and the J gene lost 3 bases, with 13 bases spanning the gap. The CDR3 is made up of 14 amino acids. CDR1 and CDR2 (germline): SQVTM, ANQGSEA. This table comes from immunoSEQ multiplex PCR, and its TCRdb copy is limited to in-frame clones, with some not included. This sample has about 170,000 clones, with approximately 92% found just once. The rearrangement links TRBV29-1 to TRBJ1-2; D is possibly TRBD1 (5 bases). Specimen: peripheral blood, collected on day 0 of AZD1222 vaccination. This receptor was identified in an adult in good health. The CDR3 bases are TGCAGCGTTGAACGTGCAGGGCTTTACTATGGCTACACCTTC. It specifies CSVERAGLYYGYTF.